This TCR beta chain was identified during a study of graft-versus-host responses after intestinal transplantation (dated by TCRdb to the early 2020s). Some background on the complete study: Multivisceral, liver-intestinal, or isolated intestinal transplants were received by the recipients. Every recipient was given anti-thymocyte globulin induction, followed by about 3 years of maintenance tacrolimus and steroids. After intestinal transplantation, graft-versus-host and host-versus-graft alloreactive T cell clones in the graft, circulation and bone marrow were tracked using bulk TCR-beta CDR3 sequencing. To identify alloreactive clones, pre-transplant mixed lymphocyte reaction products were sequenced and compared with unstimulated pre-transplant donor and recipient T cells. Of the roughly 25 intestinal transplant recipients enrolled in the cohort, one of whom was a retransplant, a few patients without pretransplant specimens were excluded. Donor T cell macrochimerism was defined as a peak of at least 4% donor T cells among recipient peripheral blood mononuclear cells. Instead of going to the commercial service, samples from a few later patients were sequenced in-house on an Illumina MiSeq and processed with MiXCR. Points the paper makes about the study in general: GvH clones were found in recipient bone marrow, and some of the GvH clones appeared earlier in ileal mucosa or blood, which is consistent with an intestinal mucosal origin. In patients with donor T cell macrochimerism, the allografts had high GvH to HvG T cell clonal ratios. Peak levels of circulating GvH clones were associated with declines in HvG clones early after transplant. Conclusions were limited by the relatively low number and heterogeneity of intestinal transplant patients.

To prepare the library, the immunoSEQ multiplex PCR assay was applied. For most patients, genomic DNA was isolated using the Qiagen DNeasy Blood and Tissue Kit and was shipped frozen to Adaptive Biotechnologies for TCR sequencing. For most patients, high-throughput TCR-beta CDR3 sequencing of genomic DNA was performed by Adaptive Biotechnologies. The paper's data handling went like this. TCR sequencing data were retrieved from Adaptive's ImmunoSEQ software for roughly 20 patients, whereas a few other patients were processed with MiXCR and VDJtools. To correct CD4 versus CD8 sorting errors, sequences present in both subsets at a frequency ratio below 5:1 were removed. Because the origin of CDR3 nucleotide sequences shared between donor and recipient could not be assigned, those sequences were removed. At least 2-fold expansion over unstimulated cells and a minimum CFSE-low frequency of 0.002% (template counts) or 0.001% (read counts) were required for clones to be classified as alloreactive. Mappable clones were those detected in sequenced pre-transplant spleen, lymph node, or MLR CFSE-low populations of the donor or recipient. Cumulative frequency of alloreactive clones was calculated as a percentage of all sequences weighted by copy number. This is the immuneACCESS table as TCRdb keeps it, with only in-frame sequences that have V and J called. A part of the clones is gone; compared with another copy, unresolved V genes explain less than half, and the rest is unexplained. V and J calls and clone size are copied from that table; D and trimming were computed from the DNA. The sample table records 70,000 to 95,000 clones; roughly 93% of these occur just once. The ten top clones hold less than 1.5% of the sample.

The sample's time point, from its label and the paper: cells obtained before transplantation from donor or recipient. CD3+CD4+ and CD3+CD8+ populations were FACS-sorted from unstimulated pre-transplant donor and recipient cells taken from spleen or lymph nodes. About this clone: No antigen is known for it. No quality values exist for individual bases; no much larger clone is one base distant.

The junction carries 11 bases between V and J, which are trimmed by 5 bases and 0 bases respectively. The CDR3 runs 15 residues from the cysteine to the phenylalanine. The retained sequence is limited to the CDR3, 45 bases, with the frame set at the first base. From the germline V gene (reference sequence), CDR1 is MNHEY and CDR2 is SMNVEV. The sequence joins TRBV27 to TRBJ1-5, with the D gene uncertain. The TCR originated in a human donor who was the organ donor for an intestinal transplant. The material was unstimulated CD8+ T cells sorted from spleen or lymph node cells, obtained before transplant. This receptor has the CDR3 CASSPWPLSNQPQHF. The nucleotide sequence is given as TGTGCCAGCAGTCCCTGGCCGCTTAGCAATCAGCCCCAGCATTTT.